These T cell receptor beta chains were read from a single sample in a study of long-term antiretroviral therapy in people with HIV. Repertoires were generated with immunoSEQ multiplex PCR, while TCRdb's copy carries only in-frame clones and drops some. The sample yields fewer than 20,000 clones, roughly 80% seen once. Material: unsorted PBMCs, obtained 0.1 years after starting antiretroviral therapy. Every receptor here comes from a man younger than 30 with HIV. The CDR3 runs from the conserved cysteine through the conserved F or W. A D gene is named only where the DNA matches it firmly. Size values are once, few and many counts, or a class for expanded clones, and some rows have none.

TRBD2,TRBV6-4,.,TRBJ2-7,TGTGCCAGCAGTCTAATCGTAGCGGGAGTATCGTCCTACGAGCAGTACTTC,CASSLIVAGVSSYEQYF
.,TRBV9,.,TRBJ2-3,TGTGCCAGCAGCGTAGCGGGGACGACCACAGATACGCAGTATTTT,CASSVAGTTTDTQYF
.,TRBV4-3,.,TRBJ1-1,TGCGCCAGCACCCCAGACGTATCGCGCAACACTGAAGCTTTCTTT,CASTPDVSRNTEAFF
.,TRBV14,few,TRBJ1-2,TGTGCCAGCAGCCCCGCCTCGGACTATGGCTACACCTTC,CASSPASDYGYTF
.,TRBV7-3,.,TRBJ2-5,TGTGCCAGCAGCTTGGCCGGGAGCCCACGAGAGACCCAGTACTTC,CASSLAGSPRETQYF
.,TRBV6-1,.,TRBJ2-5,TGTGCCAGCAGTCCTGGACCTCTCTTTCGGGAGACCCAGTACTTC,CASSPGPLFRETQYF
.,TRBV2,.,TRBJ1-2,TGTGCCAGCAGCCCGCTATGGGGGACGGATGGCTACACCTTC,CASSPLWGTDGYTF
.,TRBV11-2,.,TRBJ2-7,TGTGCCAGCAGCTTAGTAGGAGGGTCCTACGAGCAGTACTTC,CASSLVGGSYEQYF
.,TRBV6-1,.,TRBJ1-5,TGTGCCAGCAGTGACAGCAATCATCAGCCCCAGCATTTT,CASSDSNHQPQHF
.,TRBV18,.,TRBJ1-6,TGTGCCAGCTTCGGGGGTAATTCACCCCTCCACTTT,CASFGGNSPLHF
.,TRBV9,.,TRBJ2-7,TGTGCCAGCAGCGTGGGAGGGGGCGGCTTCTACGAGCAGTACTTC,CASSVGGGGFYEQYF
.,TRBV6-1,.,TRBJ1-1,TGTGCCAGCAGTGTGGGACCGAAGAACACTGAAGCTTTCTTT,CASSVGPKNTEAFF
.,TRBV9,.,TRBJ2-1,TGTGCCAGCAGCGTAGGGGACGGACCCTACAATGAGCAGTTCTTC,CASSVGDGPYNEQFF
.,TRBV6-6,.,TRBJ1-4,TGTGCCAGCAGATCGACAAAGGGGGACGAAAAACTGTTTTTT,CASRSTKGDEKLFF
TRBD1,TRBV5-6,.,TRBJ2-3,TGTGCCAGCGGGCGCGGACAGGGAGTAGATACGCAGTATTTT,CASGRGQGVDTQYF
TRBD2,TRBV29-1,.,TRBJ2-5,TGCAGCGCAGAACTAGCGGGGCACCAAGAGACCCAGTACTTC,CSAELAGHQETQYF
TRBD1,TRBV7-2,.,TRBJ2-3,TGTGCCAGCAGCCTGCAGGGACAGCCCAGCACAGATACGCAGTATTTT,CASSLQGQPSTDTQYF
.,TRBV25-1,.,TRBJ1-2,TGTGCCAGCAGTGCGGGGGGCGCGGACGGCTACACCTTC,CASSAGGADGYTF
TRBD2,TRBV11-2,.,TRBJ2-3,TGTGCCAGCAGCTTATTCCTTAGGCGGGAGGGCACAGATACGCAGTATTTT,CASSLFLRREGTDTQYF
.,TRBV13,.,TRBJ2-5,TGTGCCAGCAGCTCCCTCCCGCGACAGACGTTAGAGACCCAGTACTTC,CASSSLPRQTLETQYF
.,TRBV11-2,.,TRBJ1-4,TGTGCCAGCAGCTTAGGTGGGGGGAAGGATAATGAAAAACTGTTTTTT,CASSLGGGKDNEKLFF
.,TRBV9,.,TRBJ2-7,TGTGCCAGCAGCGTAGAACCCGGACCCCCGGGCGAGCAGTACTTC,CASSVEPGPPGEQYF
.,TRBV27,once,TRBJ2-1,TGTGCCAGCAGTTTCCTAGGGGGGGGTGAGCAGTTCTTC,CASSFLGGGEQFF
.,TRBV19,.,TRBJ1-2,TGTGCCAGCCGCCCTGACGCGAGGAACTATGGCTACACCTTC,CASRPDARNYGYTF
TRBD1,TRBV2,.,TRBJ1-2,TGTGCCAGCACTACCAGGGGGGATGGCTACACCTTC,CASTTRGDGYTF
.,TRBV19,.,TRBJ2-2,TGTGCCAGTAGTCCTCACAGGGATGGGGATGAGGAGCTGTTTTTT,CASSPHRDGDEELFF
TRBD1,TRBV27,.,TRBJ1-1,TGTGCCAGCAGCCAGGGGGCCCAGATAGAGAACACTGAAGCTTTCTTT,CASSQGAQIENTEAFF
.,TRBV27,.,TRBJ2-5,TGTGCCAGCAGTTCCCTCCCCCTAGAAGTACGGGAGACCCAGTACTTC,CASSSLPLEVRETQYF
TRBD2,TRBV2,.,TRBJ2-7,TGTGCCAGCAGTTCTCCTCTAGGGCTAGCGGGAGACTACGAGCAGTACTTC,CASSSPLGLAGDYEQYF
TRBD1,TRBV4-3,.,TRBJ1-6,TGCGCCAGCAGCCCCCTAGGGGGGACAGGGAATTCACCCCTCCACTTT,CASSPLGGTGNSPLHF
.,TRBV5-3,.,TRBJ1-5,TGTGCCAGAAGCTTGGGCAATCAGCCCCAGCATTTT,CARSLGNQPQHF
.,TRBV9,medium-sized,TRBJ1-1,TGTGCCAGCAGCGTAGAGGCGGGCAGAAACACTGAAGCTTTCTTT,CASSVEAGRNTEAFF
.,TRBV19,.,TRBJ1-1,TGTGCCAGTAGTGCGAGGGGAGCTACTGAAGCTTTCTTT,CASSARGATEAFF
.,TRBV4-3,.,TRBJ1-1,TGCGCCAGCAGCCAAGCGGAGGGTTTGGGCACTGAAGCTTTCTTT,CASSQAEGLGTEAFF
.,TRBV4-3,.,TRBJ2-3,TGCGCCAGCAGCCAAGATCGGGCCACAGATACGCAGTATTTT,CASSQDRATDTQYF
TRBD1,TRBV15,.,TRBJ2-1,TGTGCCACCGAAGGCACCGGGACAGGGATTTACAATGAGCAGTTCTTC,CATEGTGTGIYNEQFF
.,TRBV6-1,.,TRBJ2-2,TGTGCCAGCAGCAACCTATTCCGGGACTCGGAGCTGTTTTTT,CASSNLFRDSELFF
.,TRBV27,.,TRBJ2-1,TGTGCCAGCAGTCCCTTCGGCTCCTACAATGAGCAGTTCTTC,CASSPFGSYNEQFF
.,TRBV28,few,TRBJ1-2,TGTGCCAGCATGGCCGGTGGCTACACCTTC,CASMAGGYTF
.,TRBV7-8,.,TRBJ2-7,TGTGCCAGCAGCCCACACGGGACAAACTACGAGCAGTACTTC,CASSPHGTNYEQYF
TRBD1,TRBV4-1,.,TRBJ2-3,TGCGCCAGCAGCCAAGCCACAGGGGGAAGCACAGATACGCAGTATTTT,CASSQATGGSTDTQYF
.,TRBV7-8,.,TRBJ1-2,TGTGCCAGCAGCTTAGCACTAAATCCCCCCTATGGCTACACCTTC,CASSLALNPPYGYTF
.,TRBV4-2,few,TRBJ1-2,TGTGCCAGCAGCCAAGAGACAGGAGTGCTCGGCTACACCTTC,CASSQETGVLGYTF
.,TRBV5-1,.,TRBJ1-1,TGCGCCAGCAGCTTCCTCCAGACAGAGAACACTGAAGCTTTCTTT,CASSFLQTENTEAFF
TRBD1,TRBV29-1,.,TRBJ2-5,TGCAGCGTGCGCTTTCCACTAACCGACAGGGGAGGTCCGGAGACCCAGTACTTC,CSVRFPLTDRGGPETQYF
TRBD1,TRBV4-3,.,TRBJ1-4,TGCGCCAGCAGCCATATACAGGGGGCGAACGAAAAACTGTTTTTT,CASSHIQGANEKLFF
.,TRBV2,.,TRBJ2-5,TGTGCCAGCAGGAAGGACATTAGGGAGACCCAGTACTTC,CASRKDIRETQYF
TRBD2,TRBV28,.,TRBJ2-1,TGTGCCAGCAGACCTGGACTAGCGGGGAGGGGAAATGAGCAGTTCTTC,CASRPGLAGRGNEQFF
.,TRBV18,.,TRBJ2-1,TGTGCCAGCTCACCATCCGGGAATGAGCAGTTCTTC,CASSPSGNEQFF
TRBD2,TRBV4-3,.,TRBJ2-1,TGCGCCAGCAGCCAAGTTTTGGCGGGAGGGACCTACAATGAGCAGTTCTTC,CASSQVLAGGTYNEQFF
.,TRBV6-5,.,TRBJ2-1,TGTGCCAGCAGTTACTCGCTAGAGGGTGAGCAGTTCTTC,CASSYSLEGEQFF
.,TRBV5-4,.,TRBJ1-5,TGTGCCAGCAGCTTTTGGGGGGGGCCCCAGCATTTT,CASSFWGGPQHF
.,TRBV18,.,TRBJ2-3,TGTGCCAGCTCACATCCCGACAGTAGAGATACGCAGTATTTT,CASSHPDSRDTQYF
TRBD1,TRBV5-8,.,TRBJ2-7,TGTGCCAGTCCGGGACAGGTTTGGTACGAGCAGTACTTC,CASPGQVWYEQYF
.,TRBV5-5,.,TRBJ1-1,TGTGCCAGCAGCTTCGGGGCCGGAGTCACTGAAGCTTTCTTT,CASSFGAGVTEAFF
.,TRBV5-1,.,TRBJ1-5,TGCGCCAGCAGCTTAGGGGGGAACAATCAGCCCCAGCATTTT,CASSLGGNNQPQHF
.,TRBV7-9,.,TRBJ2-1,TGTGCCAGCAGAGCACCGGGATTACAAATTGAGGTCTTC,CASRAPGLQIEVF